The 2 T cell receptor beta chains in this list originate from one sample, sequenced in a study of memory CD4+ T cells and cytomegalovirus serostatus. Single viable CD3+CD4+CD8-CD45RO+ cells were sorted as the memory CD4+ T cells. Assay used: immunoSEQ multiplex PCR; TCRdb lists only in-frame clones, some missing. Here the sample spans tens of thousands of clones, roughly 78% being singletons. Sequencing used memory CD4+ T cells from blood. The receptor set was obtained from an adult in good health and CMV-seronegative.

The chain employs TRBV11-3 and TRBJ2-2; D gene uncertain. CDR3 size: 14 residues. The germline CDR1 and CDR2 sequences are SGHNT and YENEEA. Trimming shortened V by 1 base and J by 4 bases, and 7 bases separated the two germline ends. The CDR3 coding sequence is TGTGCCAGCAGCTTAGTCTCATCCACCGGGGAGCTGTTTTTT. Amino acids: CASSLVSSTGELFF.

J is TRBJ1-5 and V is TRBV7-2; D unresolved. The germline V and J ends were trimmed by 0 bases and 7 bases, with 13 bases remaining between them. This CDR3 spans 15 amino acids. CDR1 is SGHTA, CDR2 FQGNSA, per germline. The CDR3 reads CASSLARSGVQPQHF. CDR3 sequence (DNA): TGTGCCAGCAGCTTAGCCCGAAGTGGGGTACAGCCCCAGCATTTT. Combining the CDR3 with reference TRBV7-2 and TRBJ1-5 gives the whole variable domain GAGVSQSPSNKVTEKGKDVELRCDPISGHTALYWYRQSLGQGLEFLIYFQGNSAPDKSGLPSDRFSAERTGGSVSTLTIQRTQQEDSAVYLCASSLARSGVQPQHFGDGTRLSIL.